Presented here are 22 T cell receptor beta chains from one specimen sequenced in a study of blood T cell repertoires in COVID-19. This table comes from immunoSEQ multiplex PCR, and its TCRdb copy is limited to in-frame clones, with some not included. The sample contains 90,000 to 140,000 clones, 81% of which appear only once. The source material was peripheral blood. These TCRs come from an elderly man with acute or convalescent COVID-19.

As for this clone: An end of the junction does not agree with germline; a read error may underlie this. This chain connects TRBV5-1 to TRBJ1-2; tentatively, D is TRBD1 (5 bases). Per the germline V gene, CDR1 is SGHRS and CDR2 is YFSETQ. The CDR3 is 14 amino acids. The CDR3: CASSPMGLNYGYTF. CDR3 in DNA: TGCGCCAGCAGCCCGATGGGACTCAACTACGGCTACACCTTC. Using reference TRBV5-1 and TRBJ1-2 for the parts outside the CDR3, the full variable domain is KAGVTQTPRYLIKTRGQQVTLSCSPISGHRSVSWYQQTPGQGLQFLFEYFSETQRNKGNFPGRFSGRQFSNSRSEMNVSTLELGDSALYLCASSPMGLNYGYTFGSGTRLTVV.

In DNA, the CDR3 is TGTGCCAGCAGCGCGCTCGGGAGAAAGGGCGATGAGCAGTTCTTC. Translating gives CASSALGRKGDEQFF. The chain recombines TRBV7-9 with TRBJ2-1; D might be TRBD2 (6 bases). Deletions cut 5 bases from V and 8 bases from J, with 19 bases between. The CDR3 runs 15 residues. Germline CDR1 is SEHNR and CDR2 is FQNEAQ (reference sequence).

Note on this clone: Distinct nucleotide sequences in the sample also encode this CDR3. The chain joins TRBV18 to TRBJ2-7; 9 positions agree with TRBD1. Germline lookup yields CDR1 KGHSH and CDR2 LQKENI. V was clipped by 3 bases and J by 2 bases; unmatched bases: 2. The CDR3 sequence is 14 residues long. CDR3 DNA: TGTGCCAGCTCACCGGGACAGGGCGCCTACGAGCAGTACTTC. Its translation: CASSPGQGAYEQYF.

This clone was recorded once. The chain employs TRBV4-2 and TRBJ2-1; 9 bases match TRBD2. J gave up 6 bases and V 0 bases, and 6 bases lay outside the gene matches. The CDR3 is made up of 16 amino acids. CDR1 and CDR2 (germline): LGHNA, YNFKEQ. Written as DNA, the CDR3 is TGTGCCAGCAGCCAAGAAAGCGGGAGGAGTCGCAATGAGCAGTTCTTC. It is translated as CASSQESGRSRNEQFF.

The chain joins TRBV11-2 to TRBJ2-1; TRBD2 aligns across 8 bases. This CDR3 contains 16 residues. The germline gives CDR1 SGHAT, CDR2 FQNNGV. After removal of 2 bases from V and 3 bases from J, the junction contained 6 bases not matched to a gene. CDR3 sequence: CASSLTPGGYYNEQFF. DNA of the CDR3: TGTGCCAGCAGCTTAACCCCGGGGGGGTACTACAATGAGCAGTTCTTC.

V is TRBV7-2 and J is TRBJ2-2; 10 nucleotides match TRBD1. Trimming removed 3 bases from V and 6 bases from J; junction bases left unmatched: 10. CDR1 and CDR2 from the germline V gene are SGHTA and FQGNSA. The length of the CDR3 is 17 residues. The CDR3 DNA is TGTGCCAGCAGCTTTCGGACAGGGGGAACGGCATCCGGGGAGCTGTTTTTT. Its translation: CASSFRTGGTASGELFF.

This rearrangement joins TRBV11-3 to TRBJ2-1; 9 bases align to TRBD2. Germline CDR1 SGHNT, CDR2 YENEEA. V was clipped by 3 bases and J by 7 bases; unmatched bases: 10. The CDR3 is made up of 16 amino acids. CDR3: CASSFRAGGPKNEQFF. As DNA, the CDR3 is TGTGCCAGCAGCTTTCGGGCGGGAGGGCCCAAGAATGAGCAGTTCTTC. The entire variable domain, with the rest obtained from reference TRBV11-3 and TRBJ2-1, is as follows: EAGVVQSPRYKIIEKKQPVAFWCNPISGHNTLYWYLQNLGQGPELLIRYENEEAVDDSQLPKDRFSAERLKGVDSTLKIQPAELGDSAVYLCASSFRAGGPKNEQFFGPGTRLTVL.

This sequence joins TRBV6-2 or TRBV6-3 and TRBJ2-2, with TRBD2 as a possible D gene (5 bases). CDR3 length equals 15 residues. CDR1 is MNHEY and CDR2 is SVGEGT in the germline V gene. The V gene lost 6 bases and the J gene lost 5 bases, with 16 bases spanning the gap. The CDR3 region has the DNA TGTGCCAGCAGCCTAACTAGTTTGTCTACCGGGGAGCTGTTTTTT. Residues: CASSLTSLSTGELFF.

The chain couples TRBV13 to TRBJ2-7; the D gene is possibly TRBD1 (5 bases). CDR3 length equals 16 residues. V lost 4 bases, J lost 3 bases, and 19 bases lay in between. Germline V gives CDR1 PRHDT, CDR2 FYEKMQ (reference sequence). DNA for the CDR3: TGTGCCAGCAGCTCCCAGTCGGACACCTTTCTCTACGAGCAGTACTTC. Amino acids: CASSSQSDTFLYEQYF. The full variable domain, its missing parts supplied by reference TRBV13 and TRBJ2-7, is AAGVIQSPRHLIKEKRETATLKCYPIPRHDTVYWYQQGPGQDPQFLISFYEKMQSDKGSIPDRFSAQQFSDYHSELNMSSLELGDSALYFCASSSQSDTFLYEQYFGPGTRLTVT.

This chain joins TRBV5-1 and TRBJ2-3; 8 bases line up with TRBD2. The CDR3 runs 17 residues. Germline CDR1 reads SGHRS; CDR2 reads YFSETQ. J lost 2 bases, V lost 3 bases, and 11 bases had no gene match. The CDR3 reads CASSSGLVSHPTDTQYF. For the CDR3, the DNA is TGCGCCAGCAGCTCGGGACTAGTTTCTCATCCCACAGATACGCAGTATTTT.

In the case of this clone: The junction departs from germline at one end; a sequencing error may be responsible. CDR3 DNA: TGTGCCAGCAGTTTAGGAATTGGGGGCTCTAGAAACACCATATATTTT. Protein sequence: CASSLGIGGSRNTIYF. This chain links TRBV28 with TRBJ1-3; tentatively, D is TRBD1 (6 bases). The CDR3 covers 16 residues. Per the germline V gene, CDR1 is MDHEN and CDR2 is SYDVKM. The variable domain in full, with the rest retrieved from reference TRBV28 and TRBJ1-3, is DVKVTQSSRYLVKRTGEKVFLECVQDMDHENMFWYRQDPGLGLRLIYFSYDVKMKEKGDIPEGYSVSREKKERFSLILESASTNQTSMYLCASSLGIGGSRNTIYFGEGSWLTVV.

This chain connects TRBV30 to TRBJ1-5; tentatively, D is TRBD1 (5 bases). This CDR3 region has 13 residues. Trimming stripped 3 bases from V and 11 bases from J, with 17 bases between. Germline CDR1 reads GTSNPN; CDR2 reads SVGIG (reference sequence). CDR3 sequence reads: CAWSLGEEQSQHF. CDR3 coding DNA: TGTGCCTGGAGCCTAGGGGAGGAACAATCCCAGCATTTT.

The chain recombines TRBV9 with TRBJ2-7; 9 nucleotides align to TRBD1. V shed 4 bases and J 0 bases; nucleotides not matched to a gene: 8. The CDR3 sequence is 16 residues long. Germline CDR1 and CDR2: SGDLS and YYNGEE. The chain's CDR3 is CASSRMGQGSSYEQYF. The CDR3 bases are TGTGCCAGCAGCCGCATGGGACAGGGCAGCTCCTACGAGCAGTACTTC.

This clone was counted only a few times. The chain carries TRBV29-1 and TRBJ2-7; 8 nucleotides align to TRBD1. CDR1 and CDR2 (germline): SQVTM, ANQGSEA. The CDR3 runs to 15 residues. The V and J ends lost 5 bases and 0 bases, in that order; junction bases with no gene match: 9. The chain's CDR3 is CSVFTPGQDSYEQYF. In nucleotides, the CDR3 is TGCAGCGTTTTCACTCCGGGACAGGACTCCTACGAGCAGTACTTC.

The chain couples TRBV9 to TRBJ1-6; D remains ambiguous. The length of the CDR3 is 15 residues. Germline lookup yields CDR1 SGDLS and CDR2 YYNGEE. With 6 bases removed from V and 6 bases from J, the gap between germline ends came to 16 bases. CDR3 region: CASTLDFQINSPLHF. The CDR3 DNA sequence: TGTGCCAGCACCTTGGACTTCCAGATTAATTCACCCCTCCACTTT.

The chain carries TRBV29-1 and TRBJ2-2; 8 bases agree with TRBD2. The CDR3 is 14 amino acids. V was clipped by 6 bases and J by 2 bases; unmatched bases: 5. Germline-derived CDR1 and CDR2 are SQVTM and ANQGSEA. The DNA for the CDR3 is TGCAGCGTGAGCGGGAGTCCCAACACCGGGGAGCTGTTTTTT. As protein: CSVSGSPNTGELFF.

This clone was seen only a few times. CDR3 region: CASNLAGSYEQYF. CDR3 DNA: TGTGCCAGCAACCTGGCAGGGTCCTACGAGCAGTACTTC. The chain couples TRBV28 to TRBJ2-7; tentative D call: TRBD1 (5 bases). Trimming shortened V by 7 bases and J by 1 base, and 11 bases separated the two germline ends. Germline-derived CDR1 and CDR2 are MDHEN and SYDVKM. The CDR3 consists of 13 residues. Supplemented by reference TRBV28 and TRBJ2-7, the full variable domain reads DVKVTQSSRYLVKRTGEKVFLECVQDMDHENMFWYRQDPGLGLRLIYFSYDVKMKEKGDIPEGYSVSREKKERFSLILESASTNQTSMYLCASNLAGSYEQYFGPGTRLTVT.

The chain has TRBV30 and TRBJ2-7; the match to TRBD1 covers 7 bases. Trimming took 0 bases from V and 6 from J; bases not matched to a gene: 2. Germline lookup yields CDR1 GTSNPN and CDR2 SVGIG (reference sequence). The CDR3 is 12 residues long. CDR3 in amino acids: CAWSVQGLEQYF. CDR3 nucleotide sequence: TGTGCCTGGAGTGTACAGGGGCTCGAGCAGTACTTC.

The chain carries TRBV19 and TRBJ2-1; 10 bases line up with TRBD1. V was pared by 3 bases and J by 7 bases, with 9 bases of the junction left unmatched. Germline CDR1 LNHDA, CDR2 SQIVND (reference sequence). There are 16 residues in the CDR3. CDR3 sequence reads: CASSIPRWTGGNEQFF. The CDR3 region has the DNA TGTGCCAGTAGTATTCCACGATGGACAGGGGGGAATGAGCAGTTCTTC.

The J gene is TRBJ2-7, the V gene TRBV5-1, with 7 positions matching TRBD2. With 3 bases clipped from V and 0 bases from J, the junction kept 6 bases outside the gene matches. There are 15 residues in the CDR3. CDR1 and CDR2 (germline): SGHRS, YFSETQ. The CDR3 DNA reads as TGCGCCAGCAGCTATGGGGCGGGGGACTCCTACGAGCAGTACTTC. Its protein is CASSYGAGDSYEQYF.

The chain employs TRBV29-1 and TRBJ1-3; weak D call: TRBD1 (5 bases). The V end lost 1 base, the J end lost 4 bases, and 14 bases lay between the germline ends. Germline V lookup: CDR1 SQVTM, CDR2 ANQGSEA. The CDR3 loop spans 15 amino acids. The CDR3 nucleotides read TGCAGCGTTGAAGGTCTGGGGGGAGCCGGAAACACCATATATTTT. Translated, it gives CSVEGLGGAGNTIYF.

This clone appeared a single time. The chain recombines TRBV19 with TRBJ2-1; TRBD2 agrees at 13 bases. CDR3 length equals 14 residues. The trim removed 3 bases at V and 11 bases at J, leaving 4 bases unmatched. CDR1 is LNHDA and CDR2 is SQIVND in the germline V gene (reference sequence). DNA for the CDR3: TGTGCCAGTAGTATTGGGACTAGCGGGACTAAGCAGTTCTTC. Translated: CASSIGTSGTKQFF. Drawing the rest from reference TRBV19 and TRBJ2-1, the complete variable domain is DGGITQSPKYLFRKEGQNVTLSCEQNLNHDAMYWYRQDPGQGLRLIYYSQIVNDFQKGDIAEGYSVSREKKESFPLTVTSAQKNPTAFYLCASSIGTSGTKQFFGPGTRLTVL.